Below, 13 T cell receptor beta chains from the same sample are listed, as sequenced in a study. TCRdb re-derived calls from the 5' RACE reads in MiXCR, one entry per CDR3 protein. The profile shows 60,000 to 65,000 distinct CDR3 sequences, under 35% of them singletons. The specimen sequenced was tumor-infiltrating naive CD4+ T cells sorted from the breast tumor. Subset specified: naive CD4+ T cells, CD4+CD45RA+CD25-. These receptor sequences come from a female donor with breast cancer.

The V and J genes are TRBV3-1 and TRBJ1-6; D may be TRBD1 (6 bases). V lost 1 base and J lost 8, with 9 bases in between. The CDR3 is 14 residues long. CDR1 and CDR2 (germline): LGHDT, YNNKEL (reference sequence). The CDR3 protein is CASSQVTGYSPLHF. The CDR3, as DNA: TGTGCCAGCAGCCAAGTGACAGGTTATTCACCCCTCCACTTT. The variable domain in full, with the rest retrieved from reference TRBV3-1 and TRBJ1-6, is DTAVSQTPKYLVTQMGNDKSIKCEQNLGHDTMYWYKQDSKKFLKIMFSYNNKELIINETVPNRFSPKSPDKAHLNLHINSLELGDSAVYFCASSQVTGYSPLHFGNGTRLTVT.

This clonotype was picked up a small number of times. CDR3 in amino acids: CASSYLGQADTQYF. CDR3 coding DNA: TGTGCCAGCAGTTACTTAGGACAGGCAGATACGCAGTATTTT. This chain joins TRBV6-5 and TRBJ2-3; 7 bases map to TRBD1. J was trimmed by 4 bases and V by 1 base; bases with no gene match: 2. CDR1 and CDR2 from the germline V gene are MNHEY and SVGAGI. This CDR3 contains 14 residues.

The chain has TRBV24-1 and TRBJ2-3; D remains unclear. V gave up 1 base and J gave up 4 bases, with 23 bases separating them. The germline V gene encodes CDR1 KGHDR and CDR2 SFDVKD. The CDR3 has 19 amino acids. CDR3 DNA sequence: TGTGCCACCAGTGATTTTAAGCTACACCGGGCGCTCACCCCAGATACGCAGTATTTT. Translated, it gives CATSDFKLHRALTPDTQYF.

This clonotype was counted ten times or more. The J gene is TRBJ2-7, the V gene TRBV5-1; 9 nucleotides match TRBD2. Germline V gene data show CDR1 as SGHRS and CDR2 as YFSETQ. The CDR3 contains 14 residues. After removal of 1 base from V and 6 bases from J, the junction contained 5 bases not matched to a gene. CDR3 in DNA: TGCGCCAGCAGCTTGAGTCCAGCGGGGGGCGAGCAGTACTTC. Its translation: CASSLSPAGGEQYF.

In this sample, this clonotype turned up a few times. This CDR3 reads CASSQDHGSSYNEQFF. CDR3 DNA sequence: TGCGCCAGCAGCCAAGATCACGGGAGCTCCTACAATGAGCAGTTCTTC. The J gene is TRBJ2-1, the V gene TRBV4-3, with D tentatively TRBD2 (6 bases). V dropped 0 bases and J dropped 0 bases, with 9 bases sitting between them. Per germline, CDR1 LGHNA and CDR2 YSLEER. This CDR3 has 16 amino acids.

The chain employs TRBV7-9 and TRBJ1-1; D not certain. Trimming cost V 1 base and J 4 bases, with 7 bases left between them. Germline V gene lookup returns CDR1 SEHNR and CDR2 FQNEAQ (reference sequence). The CDR3 totals 13 residues. The CDR3 loop reads CASSLGWGTEAFF. CDR3 coding DNA: TGTGCCAGCAGCTTAGGGTGGGGCACTGAAGCTTTCTTT.

This clonotype was recorded many times. J is TRBJ2-2 and V is TRBV4-1; a weak D match, TRBD1 (5 bases). Germline-derived CDR1 and CDR2 are MGHRA and YSYEKL. The V gene lost 7 bases and the J gene lost 4 bases, with 22 bases spanning the gap. The CDR3 runs to 17 residues. This CDR3 is CASKGADMGLSTGELFF. The DNA of the CDR3 is TGCGCCAGCAAAGGTGCGGACATGGGCTTGAGCACCGGGGAGCTGTTTTTT.

The rearrangement uses TRBV9 and TRBJ2-1; 12 nucleotides match TRBD2. There are 16 residues in the CDR3. After removal of 0 bases from V and 9 bases from J, the junction contained 7 bases not matched to a gene. CDR1 is SGDLS, CDR2 YYNGEE, per germline. The CDR3 sequence: CASSVGSSGGASEQFF. For the CDR3, the DNA is TGTGCCAGCAGCGTAGGCTCTAGCGGGGGGGCCAGTGAGCAGTTCTTC.

The rearrangement links TRBV4-1 to TRBJ2-7; a possible D gene is TRBD1 (6 bases). Per germline, CDR1 MGHRA and CDR2 YSYEKL. Trimming removed 4 bases at V and 0 bases at J, with 16 bases between. The length of the CDR3 is 16 residues. CDR3 in amino acids: CASSLEPEDSSYEQYF. In DNA form, the CDR3 reads TGCGCCAGCAGCCTAGAGCCAGAGGACAGCTCCTACGAGCAGTACTTC.

The chain uses TRBV5-1 and TRBJ2-5, with D perhaps matching TRBD2 (5 bases). Trimming cost V 5 bases and J 2 bases, with 10 bases left between them. Germline CDR1 reads SGHRS; CDR2 reads YFSETQ. CDR3 length equals 13 residues. In DNA, the CDR3 is TGCGCCAGCAGACTTAGCGTTCAAGAGACCCAGTACTTC. Its translation: CASRLSVQETQYF.

J is TRBJ2-1 and V is TRBV5-5; 8 bases map to TRBD1. Germline V lookup: CDR1 SGHKS, CDR2 YYEKEE (reference sequence). The CDR3 extends over 14 amino acids. Germline trimming cut 5 bases from V and 6 bases from J; bases unmatched to any gene: 7. The CDR3 reads CASRAVTGGNEQFF. For the CDR3, the DNA is TGTGCCAGCAGGGCCGTAACAGGGGGCAATGAGCAGTTCTTC.

The J gene is TRBJ2-7, the V gene TRBV7-3; D unclear. CDR3 length equals 14 residues. Per the germline V gene, CDR1 is SGHTA and CDR2 is FQGTGA. Between the trimmed V and J ends, which lost 0 bases and 1 base, there was a span of 7 bases. The CDR3 protein is CASSLTPGSYEQYF. CDR3 DNA: TGTGCCAGCAGCTTAACTCCGGGTTCCTACGAGCAGTACTTC.

With respect to this clonotype: With a much larger clone just one base away, this may be a read error. The chain joins TRBV5-6 to TRBJ2-5; 11 bases align to TRBD2. The CDR3 runs to 15 residues. Germline V gene sequence: CDR1 SGHDT, CDR2 YYEEEE. The CDR3 coding sequence is TGTGCCAACAGCACTCTAGCGGGAGGCCGGGAGACCCAGTACTTC. Translated: CANSTLAGGRETQYF.